This T cell receptor beta chain derives from a study of graft-versus-host responses after intestinal transplantation. The wider study: Anti-thymocyte globulin induction, then tacrolimus and steroids for two to four years, went to all recipients.

Germline CDR1 LNHDA, CDR2 SQIVND (reference sequence). With 8 bases removed from V and 0 bases from J, the gap between germline ends came to 14 bases. This CDR3 contains 14 residues. The assay was immunoSEQ multiplex PCR, and TCRdb's table has in-frame clones only and misses some. The sample yields tens of thousands of clones, 85% to 95% seen once. Specimen: PBMCs, collected around 270 days after intestinal transplant. The TCR was taken from a human patient who received an intestinal transplant, so some T cells may come from the graft donor. The chain links TRBV19 to TRBJ2-7; D perhaps matches TRBD1 (5 bases). The CDR3 sequence: CASGASDSSYEQYF. Written as DNA, the CDR3 is TGTGCCAGTGGGGCATCTGACAGCTCCTACGAGCAGTACTTC.